This is a list of T cell receptor beta chains from one sample in a study of beta chain features in type 1 diabetes. Clones were read by immunoSEQ multiplex PCR, and TCRdb kept only the in-frame ones, dropping some. The sample carries about 270,000 clones, 13% to 15% recorded once. Sequencing was carried out using naive CD4+ T cells from blood. The receptor source for this set is a woman between 40 and 55 years old in good health. The CDR3 runs from the conserved cysteine through the conserved F or W. A D gene is named only where the DNA matches it firmly. The size of a clone is reported for some rows only, either as once, few or many, or as a class for expanded clones.

TRBJ2-7,TRBD2,TRBV6-5,-,CASSYSSGGTTYEQYF,TGTGCCAGCAGTTACTCAAGCGGGGGAACCACCTACGAGCAGTACTTC
TRBJ2-5,TRBD1,TRBV7-9,-,CASSLGDRDQETQYF,TGTGCCAGCAGCTTAGGGGACAGGGACCAAGAGACCCAGTACTTC
TRBJ2-7,-,TRBV11-2,few,CASSLELMTSYEQYF,TGTGCCAGCAGCTTAGAATTAATGACATCCTACGAGCAGTACTTC
TRBJ2-3,TRBD2,TRBV7-2,-,CASRVAGGPTRDTQYF,TGTGCCAGCAGAGTAGCGGGGGGGCCTACTCGAGATACGCAGTATTTT
TRBJ1-6,TRBD1,TRBV10-2,-,CASSEYDRVGSPLHF,TGCGCCAGCAGTGAGTACGACAGGGTCGGATCACCCCTCCACTTT
TRBJ2-5,TRBD2,TRBV7-2,-,CASSPGRVQETQYF,TGTGCCAGCAGCCCCGGGAGGGTCCAAGAGACCCAGTACTTC
TRBJ1-1,TRBD1,TRBV18,-,CATGFSGTGDRVVKTEAFF,TGTGCCACCGGTTTCTCCGGGACAGGGGATAGGGTGGTGAAAACTGAAGCTTTCTTT
TRBJ2-6,-,TRBV5-4,-,CASSLAGVSGANVLTF,TGTGCCAGCAGCTTGGCGGGGGTATCTGGGGCCAACGTCCTGACTTTC
TRBJ1-1,TRBD1,TRBV9,few,CASSSRGGGPNTEAFF,TGTGCCAGCAGCTCCCGAGGAGGGGGCCCGAACACTGAAGCTTTCTTT
TRBJ1-3,TRBD1,TRBV18,-,CASSPRDSGNTIYF,TGTGCCAGCTCACCTAGGGACAGCGGAAACACCATATATTTT
TRBJ1-1,TRBD1,TRBV2,few,CASSDVTGGGTEAFF,TGTGCCAGCAGCGACGTGACAGGGGGAGGAACTGAAGCTTTCTTT
TRBJ2-5,-,TRBV6-6,-,CASSYGGGETQYF,TGTGCCAGCAGTTACGGGGGCGGAGAGACCCAGTACTTC
TRBJ2-7,-,TRBV2,-,CASSDGSSYEQYF,TGTGCCAGCAGTGATGGGAGCTCCTACGAGCAGTACTTC
TRBJ1-2,-,TRBV20-1,-,CSAWGQGAGTF,-
TRBJ1-3,TRBD1,TRBV28,-,CASSLDRAGNTIYF,TGTGCCAGCAGTCTCGACAGGGCCGGAAACACCATATATTTT
TRBJ2-3,-,TRBV7-2,-,CASGGRDTQYF,TGTGCCAGCGGAGGGCGCGATACGCAGTATTTT
TRBJ2-1,TRBD2,TRBV11-2,few,CASSFGGASYNEQFF,TGTGCCAGCAGCTTCGGGGGGGCCTCCTACAATGAGCAGTTCTTC
TRBJ2-5,-,TRBV5-1,few,CASSPDRGETQYF,TGCGCCAGCAGCCCCGACAGAGGAGAGACCCAGTACTTC
TRBJ1-3,TRBD1,TRBV5-1,-,CASSSTGKPSGNTIYF,TGCGCCAGCAGCTCGACAGGGAAACCTTCTGGAAACACCATATATTTT
TRBJ2-2,-,TRBV10-1,-,CASSEQVPTGELFF,TGCGCCAGCAGTGAACAGGTCCCCACCGGGGAGCTGTTTTTT
TRBJ2-7,-,TRBV19,few,CASSISRALEQYF,TGTGCCAGTAGTATCTCCAGGGCCCTCGAGCAGTACTTC
TRBJ1-5,TRBD1,TRBV19,few,CASSPDRDRQPQHF,TGTGCCAGTAGTCCAGACAGGGACCGCCAGCCCCAGCATTTT
TRBJ2-4,-,TRBV6-1,-,CASSTRPTGDIQYF,TGTGCCAGCAGTACACGCCCTACAGGAGACATTCAGTACTTC
TRBJ2-5,-,TRBV5-1,few,CASSPRGAETQYF,TGCGCCAGCAGCCCCCGGGGGGCTGAGACCCAGTACTTC
TRBJ1-3,-,TRBV19,-,CASNEVGGNTIYF,TGTGCCAGTAACGAGGTTGGGGGAAACACCATATATTTT
TRBJ2-2,-,TRBV7-2,-,CASSLVPTGELFF,TGTGCCAGCAGCTTAGTCCCAACCGGGGAGCTGTTTTTT
TRBJ1-4,-,TRBV28,-,CASSASDRSYEKLFF,TGTGCCAGCAGTGCCTCTGACAGGAGCTATGAAAAACTGTTTTTT
TRBJ1-2,-,TRBV10-2,-,CASDPGFSLYGYTF,TGCGCCAGCGATCCGGGATTCAGCCTCTATGGCTACACCTTC
TRBJ2-1,TRBD2,TRBV4-3,few,CASSQEGTSGWDEQFF,TGCGCCAGCAGCCAAGAAGGGACTAGCGGGTGGGATGAGCAGTTCTTC
TRBJ2-7,-,TRBV12-5,-,CASGLVQTYEQYF,TGTGCTAGTGGTTTGGTACAGACCTACGAGCAGTACTTC
TRBJ2-5,TRBD1,TRBV5-1,-,CASSLDPTGGLKETQYF,TGCGCCAGCAGCTTGGACCCGACAGGGGGCCTAAAAGAGACCCAGTACTTC
TRBJ1-4,-,TRBV5-6,few,CASSLAEDINEKLFF,TGTGCCAGCAGCTTGGCCGAGGACATTAATGAAAAACTGTTTTTT
TRBJ2-6,-,TRBV18,-,CASSPPSRGYASGANVLTF,TGTGCCAGCTCACCCCCTTCCAGGGGTTATGCGTCCGGGGCCAACGTCCTGACTTTC
TRBJ2-7,TRBD2,TRBV4-1,few,CASSQDNGGAYEQYF,TGCGCCAGCAGCCAAGATAACGGGGGGGCCTACGAGCAGTACTTC
TRBJ2-2,-,TRBV27,few,CASSPQVTATNTGELFF,TGTGCCAGCAGTCCGCAGGTCACAGCTACGAACACCGGGGAGCTGTTTTTT
TRBJ2-2,TRBD2,TRBV5-1,-,CASSLLTSGGQRELFF,TGCGCCAGCAGCTTGTTGACTAGCGGGGGGCAGCGGGAGCTGTTTTTT
TRBJ2-1,-,TRBV19,-,CASSRDYIYNEQFF,TGTGCCAGTAGTCGAGACTATATCTACAATGAGCAGTTCTTC
TRBJ2-3,-,TRBV7-2,-,CASSPTVRNTQYF,TGTGCCAGCAGCCCAACAGTAAGGAATACGCAGTATTTT
TRBJ1-5,TRBD1,TRBV6-1,-,CASIRTGGHQPQHF,TGTGCCAGCATCAGGACAGGGGGCCATCAGCCCCAGCATTTT
TRBJ1-2,TRBD1,TRBV7-9,-,CASSSQGALRTGGYTF,TGTGCCAGCAGTTCACAGGGGGCGCTCCGAACGGGTGGCTACACCTTC
TRBJ2-2,-,TRBV19,few,CASSIRQGNAANTGELFF,TGTGCCAGTAGTATTCGGCAGGGAAACGCCGCGAACACCGGGGAGCTGTTTTTT
TRBJ2-3,TRBD2,TRBV11-2,-,CASSERGILDTQYF,TGTGCCAGCAGCGAGCGGGGCATCCTAGATACGCAGTATTTT
TRBJ2-2,-,TRBV11-2,-,CASSLGGSVGELFF,TGTGCCAGCAGCTTAGGGGGCTCCGTCGGGGAGCTGTTTTTT
TRBJ2-7,TRBD1,TRBV19,few,CASSRGTGGTYEQYF,TGTGCCAGTAGTAGAGGGACAGGAGGCACCTACGAGCAGTACTTC
TRBJ2-3,-,TRBV2,few,CASSKDRTSTDTQYF,TGTGCCAGCAGTAAGGACAGAACTAGCACAGATACGCAGTATTTT
TRBJ1-2,TRBD1,TRBV18,-,CASSPRDRAPLAYGYTF,TGTGCCAGCTCACCACGGGACAGGGCCCCACTCGCCTATGGCTACACCTTC
TRBJ2-5,-,TRBV12-5,few,CASGQEWESQYF,TGTGCTAGTGGCCAGGAGTGGGAGAGCCAGTACTTC
TRBJ1-2,-,TRBV2,few,CASSDVMLGRGDGYTF,TGTGCCAGCAGTGACGTTATGTTGGGGCGCGGGGATGGCTACACCTTC
TRBJ1-2,TRBD1,TRBV9,few,CASSVGSRQGNYGYTF,TGTGCCAGCAGCGTAGGCTCTAGACAGGGGAACTATGGCTACACCTTC
TRBJ1-1,-,TRBV27,-,CASSSRTVRRNTEAFF,TGTGCCAGCAGTTCCCGGACAGTCAGGAGAAACACTGAAGCTTTCTTT
TRBJ1-5,TRBD1,TRBV19,few,CASSIVPGTANQHF,TGTGCCAGTAGTATAGTCCCCGGGACAGCGAACCAGCATTTT
TRBJ2-3,TRBD2,TRBV7-2,many,CASSLAGASTDTQYF,TGTGCCAGCAGTCTAGCGGGGGCCTCCACAGATACGCAGTATTTT
TRBJ2-7,TRBD1,TRBV6-5,-,CASSPRRGLSYEQYF,TGTGCCAGCAGTCCCCGCAGGGGGCTCTCCTACGAGCAGTACTTC
TRBJ2-7,TRBD2,TRBV4-1,-,CASSQVETSGGAHEQYF,TGCGCCAGCAGCCAAGTCGAGACTAGCGGGGGGGCCCACGAGCAGTACTTC
TRBJ2-5,TRBD2,TRBV10-2,-,CASSEWGGSLGQETQYF,TGCGCCAGCAGTGAGTGGGGAGGGAGTCTGGGGCAAGAGACCCAGTACTTC
TRBJ2-5,-,TRBV2,-,CASTRRGETQYF,TGTGCCAGCACCCGTCGGGGGGAGACCCAGTACTTC
TRBJ1-1,-,TRBV6-5,-,CASSYSGHKAFF,TGTGCCAGCAGTTACTCGGGACATAAAGCTTTCTTT
TRBJ1-1,-,TRBV4-1,few,CASTGTAGFARDTEAFF,TGCGCCAGCACCGGAACGGCGGGGTTCGCCAGGGACACTGAAGCTTTCTTT
TRBJ2-2,TRBD2,TRBV5-4,-,CASSFVAGGPGGELFF,TGTGCCAGCAGCTTTGTAGCGGGGGGGCCAGGCGGGGAGCTGTTTTTT
TRBJ2-3,-,TRBV9,few,CASSVDHPGRSTDTQYF,TGTGCCAGCAGCGTAGATCATCCGGGTCGGAGCACAGATACGCAGTATTTT